This T cell receptor (beta chain) originates from a study of T cell responses to AZD1222 COVID-19 vaccine. Germline CDR1 and CDR2: GTSNPN and SVGIG (reference sequence). The CDR3 covers 13 residues. V lost 5 bases to trimming and J lost 3 bases, with 13 bases between them. Repertoires were generated with immunoSEQ multiplex PCR, while TCRdb's copy carries only in-frame clones and drops some. The data contain some 130,000 clones, roughly 93% of them singletons. The sample here was peripheral blood, taken on day 0 of AZD1222 vaccination. The clonotype comes from an adult in good health. The rearrangement uses TRBV30 and TRBJ1-1; the D gene is possibly TRBD1 (6 bases). The CDR3 loop is CAWQTGLYTEAFF. CDR3 DNA sequence: TGTGCCTGGCAGACAGGCTTATACACTGAAGCTTTCTTT.